This T cell receptor beta chain was obtained from a study of shared clonotypes between healthy human individuals. Whole-study context: The composition of the donors was a couple of women and three men aged 18 to 49. Every donor yielded three CD4 naive, three CD4 memory, two CD8 naive and one CD8 memory plate. Study results and caveats: Genetic and exposure-history diversity was limited by the few donors.

Trimming left V 6 bases short and J 0 bases short, with 9 bases between. The CDR3 has 13 amino acids. Germline V gives CDR1 LNHDA, CDR2 SQIVND (reference sequence). This clone was counted once. Antigen: not known. CD45RO negativity and positive selection for CCR7 defined naive CD8 cells, a population that excluded terminally differentiated effector memory CD45RA+ cells. An assay was performed, and its level was deep. Assay used: immunoSEQ multiplex PCR; TCRdb lists only in-frame clones, some missing. The top ten clones hold about 0.11% of a sample with approximately 590,000 clones, 95% to 96% of them seen once.

This sequence was found in a woman aged 25 to 39 in good health. Material: naive CD8+ T cells sorted from blood. The chain links TRBV19 to TRBJ2-7; the D is unclear. The CDR3 DNA sequence: TGTGCCAGTAGCCATGAGGACTCCTACGAGCAGTACTTC. This gives the protein CASSHEDSYEQYF.